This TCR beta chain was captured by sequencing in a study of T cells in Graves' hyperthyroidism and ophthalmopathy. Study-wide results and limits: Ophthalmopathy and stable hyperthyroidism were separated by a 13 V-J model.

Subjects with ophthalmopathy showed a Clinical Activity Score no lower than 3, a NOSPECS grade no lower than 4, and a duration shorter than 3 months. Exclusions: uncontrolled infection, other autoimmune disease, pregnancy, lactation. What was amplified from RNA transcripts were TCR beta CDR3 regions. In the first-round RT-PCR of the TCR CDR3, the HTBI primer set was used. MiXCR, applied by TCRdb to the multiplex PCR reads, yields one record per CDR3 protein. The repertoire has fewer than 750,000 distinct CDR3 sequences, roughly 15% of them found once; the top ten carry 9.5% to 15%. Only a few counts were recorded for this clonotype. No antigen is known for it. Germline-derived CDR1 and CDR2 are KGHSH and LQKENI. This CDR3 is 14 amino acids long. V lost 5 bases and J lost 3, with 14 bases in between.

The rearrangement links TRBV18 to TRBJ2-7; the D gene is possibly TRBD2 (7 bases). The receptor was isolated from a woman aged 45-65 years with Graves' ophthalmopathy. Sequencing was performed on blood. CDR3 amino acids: CASSLKGGYYEQYF. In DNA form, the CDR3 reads TGTGCCAGCTCATTAAAGGGGGGGTACTACGAGCAGTACTTC.